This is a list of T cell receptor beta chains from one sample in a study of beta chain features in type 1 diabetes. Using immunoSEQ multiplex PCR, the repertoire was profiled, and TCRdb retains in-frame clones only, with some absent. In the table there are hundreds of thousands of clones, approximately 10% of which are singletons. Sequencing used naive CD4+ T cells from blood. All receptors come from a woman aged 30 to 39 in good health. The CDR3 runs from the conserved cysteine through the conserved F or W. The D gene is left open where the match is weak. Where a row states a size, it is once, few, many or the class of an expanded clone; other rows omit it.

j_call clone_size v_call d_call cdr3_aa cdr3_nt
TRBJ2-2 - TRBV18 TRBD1 CASSPPGTGVTGELFF TGTGCCAGCTCACCACCCGGGACAGGGGTGACCGGGGAGCTGTTTTTT
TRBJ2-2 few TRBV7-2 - CASSILGVTGELFF TGTGCCAGCAGCATTCTAGGGGTCACCGGGGAGCTGTTTTTT
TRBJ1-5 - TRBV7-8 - CASSRQGNQPQHF TGTGCCAGCAGCCGTCAGGGGAATCAGCCCCAGCATTTT
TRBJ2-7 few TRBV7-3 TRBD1 CASSLGGGTGTYEQYF TGTGCCAGCAGCCTGGGAGGGGGGACAGGGACCTACGAGCAGTACTTC
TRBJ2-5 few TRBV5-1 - CASSFGSGTQYF TGCGCCAGCAGCTTTGGGTCAGGGACCCAGTACTTC
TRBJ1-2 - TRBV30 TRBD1 CAWINTGGAGYGYTF TGTGCCTGGATTAATACAGGGGGCGCGGGCTATGGCTACACCTTC
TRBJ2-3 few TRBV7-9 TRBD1 CASSFRRTGRIDTQYF TGTGCCAGCAGCTTCCGGCGGACAGGGAGGATTGATACGCAGTATTTT
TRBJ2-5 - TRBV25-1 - CASSRSPGAQYF TGTGCCAGCAGTCGGTCCCCCGGGGCCCAGTACTTC
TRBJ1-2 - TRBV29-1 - CSVGGAAGRDGYTF TGCAGCGTTGGGGGAGCAGCAGGGAGGGATGGCTACACCTTC
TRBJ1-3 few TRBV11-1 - CASSQHSSGNTIYF TGTGCCAGCAGCCAACACAGCTCTGGAAACACCATATATTTT
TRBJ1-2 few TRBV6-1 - CASSETGKDGYTF TGTGCCAGCAGTGAAACAGGGAAGGATGGCTACACCTTC
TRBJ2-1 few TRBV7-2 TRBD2 CASSLGLAGGPGNEQFF TGTGCCAGCAGCTTAGGACTAGCGGGAGGGCCTGGCAATGAGCAGTTCTTC
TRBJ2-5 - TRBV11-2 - CASSPQLRGQETQYF TGTGCCAGCAGCCCCCAACTACGCGGCCAAGAGACCCAGTACTTC
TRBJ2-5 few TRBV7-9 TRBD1 CASSLGQGQETQYF TGTGCCAGCAGCTTAGGACAGGGACAAGAGACCCAGTACTTC
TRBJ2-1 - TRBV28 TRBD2 CASTPWGEGRSEQFF TGTGCCAGCACCCCCTGGGGGGAGGGCCGGAGTGAGCAGTTCTTC
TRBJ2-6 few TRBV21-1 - CASSKGPGGWGSSGANVLTF TGTGCCAGCAGCAAAGGACCCGGGGGATGGGGAAGCTCTGGGGCCAACGTCCTGACTTTC
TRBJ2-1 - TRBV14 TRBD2 CASSPLGLAEYNEQFF TGTGCCAGCAGCCCCCTCGGACTAGCGGAGTACAATGAGCAGTTCTTC
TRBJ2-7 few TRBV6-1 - CASRERALYEQYF TGTGCCAGCCGCGAGCGGGCCCTCTACGAGCAGTACTTC